The text below deals with one T cell receptor (beta chain). Method: immunoSEQ multiplex PCR; TCRdb's copy keeps in-frame clones and lacks some. The table shows fewer than 150,000 clones, with about 89% occurring only once. This specimen belongs to a study of blood T cell repertoires in COVID-19. Germline CDR1 reads MNHNY; CDR2 reads SVGAGI (reference sequence). The CDR3 extends over 15 amino acids. Germline trimming cut 2 bases from V and 5 bases from J; bases unmatched to any gene: 5. This receptor was identified in a woman in her fifties or sixties with acute or convalescent COVID-19. The rearrangement links TRBV6-6 to TRBJ1-2; 10 bases align to TRBD1. Sequencing was done on a sample of peripheral blood. CDR3 sequence: CASSYLGQGEYGYTF. The CDR3 nucleotides are TGTGCCAGCAGTTACCTCGGACAGGGGGAGTATGGCTACACCTTC.